Included here is one TCR beta chain sequence, with context. Libraries were prepared by immunoSEQ multiplex PCR; TCRdb keeps only in-frame clonotypes and omits some of them. The table has tens of thousands of clones, around 94% seen once. This entry is derived from a study of control samples from healthy donors and cancer patients. The TCR was taken from a woman aged 18-35 years in good health. The sequencing input was blood.

CDR3 amino acids: CASSTQGSGANVLTF. Written as DNA, the CDR3 is TGTGCCAGCAGTACCCAGGGCTCCGGGGCCAACGTCCTGACTTTC. The chain combines TRBV28 with TRBJ2-6; the D gene is possibly TRBD1 (5 bases). The germline V gene encodes CDR1 MDHEN and CDR2 SYDVKM. V lost 5 bases and J 4 bases, leaving 12 bases between the germline ends. CDR3 length: 15 residues. The full variable domain, in which reference TRBV28 and TRBJ2-6 provide the parts outside the CDR3, is DVKVTQSSRYLVKRTGEKVFLECVQDMDHENMFWYRQDPGLGLRLIYFSYDVKMKEKGDIPEGYSVSREKKERFSLILESASTNQTSMYLCASSTQGSGANVLTFGAGSRLTVL.